The 17 T cell receptor beta chains below were found in one sample sequenced in a study of siplizumab effects on memory and regulatory T cells. The assay was immunoSEQ multiplex PCR, and TCRdb's table has in-frame clones only and misses some. This sample has some 73,000 clones; roughly 93% occur once, and the top ten carry 5%. Input material: CD8+ T cells sorted from blood. These receptors originate from a human donor in good health.

The chain combines TRBV4-1 with TRBJ2-3; possible D gene TRBD2, 7 bases. V was clipped by 0 bases and J by 3 bases, with 13 bases between them. Looked up from germline, CDR1 is MGHRA and CDR2 is YSYEKL. CDR3 length equals 16 residues. CDR3 sequence reads: CASSQEGGALTDTQYF. In DNA, the CDR3 is TGCGCCAGCAGCCAAGAGGGGGGGGCCTTGACAGATACGCAGTATTTT.

The CDR3 nucleotides are TGCAGCGTTGGAACAGGGGATCTCTATGGCTACACCTTC. Residues: CSVGTGDLYGYTF. The genes are TRBV29-1 and TRBJ1-2, with 7 bases fitting TRBD1. The trim removed 4 bases at V and 4 bases at J, leaving 6 bases unmatched. CDR1 is SQVTM and CDR2 is ANQGSEA in the germline V gene. The CDR3 totals 13 residues. The whole variable domain, remainder taken from reference TRBV29-1 and TRBJ1-2, is SAVISQKPSRDICQRGTSLTIQCQVDSQVTMMFWYRQQPGQSLTLIATANQGSEATYESGFVIDKFPISRPNLTFSTLTVSNMSPEDSSIYLCSVGTGDLYGYTFGSGTRLTVV.

The V gene is TRBV10-3, the J gene TRBJ1-4; weak D call: TRBD1 (6 bases). Germline-derived CDR1 and CDR2 are ENHRY and SYGVKD. This CDR3 has 13 amino acids. V was cut by 3 bases and J by 7 bases, with 9 bases left in between. The CDR3 DNA follows: TGTGCCATCAGTGACTTAGGGGGTGAAAAACTGTTTTTT. It is translated as CAISDLGGEKLFF.

The chain carries TRBV5-4 and TRBJ1-1, with D tentatively TRBD1 (5 bases). CDR3 length: 14 amino acids. Germline values: CDR1 SGHNT, CDR2 YYREEE (reference sequence). V lost 3 bases and J 8 bases, leaving 17 bases between the germline ends. CDR3 amino acids: CASSWAERGLEAFF. CDR3 coding DNA: TGTGCCAGCAGCTGGGCAGAAAGGGGCTTAGAAGCTTTCTTT. The full variable domain, rest sourced from reference TRBV5-4 and TRBJ1-1, is ETGVTQSPTHLIKTRGQQVTLRCSSQSGHNTVSWYQQALGQGPQFIFQYYREEENGRGNFPPRFSGLQFPNYSSELNVNALELDDSALYLCASSWAERGLEAFFGQGTRLTVV.

This chain links TRBV2 with TRBJ2-5; 13 bases line up with TRBD2. The ends lost 10 bases at V and 6 bases at J; junction bases unmatched: 14. This CDR3 is built from 16 residues. Germline V CDR1 and CDR2: SNHLY, FYNNEI. The CDR3 DNA reads as TGTGCCACCCCCGGGACTAGCGGGGAACTCGGTCAGACCCAGTACTTC. Protein product: CATPGTSGELGQTQYF.

The CDR3: CASSYFGGTEAFF. In DNA form, the CDR3 reads TGTGCCAGCAGTTACTTCGGGGGCACTGAAGCTTTCTTT. This chain connects TRBV6-5 to TRBJ1-1, with D perhaps TRBD1 (5 bases). Germline V lookup: CDR1 MNHEY, CDR2 SVGAGI. The CDR3 loop spans 13 amino acids. V was clipped by 1 base and J by 4 bases, with 7 bases between them.

This chain joins TRBV5-1 and TRBJ1-1; weak D call: TRBD1 (5 bases). The germline V and J ends were trimmed by 0 bases and 5 bases, with 11 bases remaining between them. The CDR3 covers 14 residues. CDR1 is SGHRS and CDR2 is YFSETQ in the germline V gene. The CDR3 loop is CASSLDQGRTEAFF. CDR3 sequence (DNA): TGCGCCAGCAGCTTGGACCAGGGTAGGACTGAAGCTTTCTTT.

This clone was observed a handful of times. This chain connects TRBV7-9 to TRBJ1-5; 8 bases are a match to TRBD1. Trimming cost V 5 bases and J 4 bases; bases outside gene matches: 7. Germline V gene data show CDR1 as SEHNR and CDR2 as FQNEAQ (reference sequence). The CDR3 is 15 residues long. The CDR3 sequence: CASSPWTGLNQPQHF. CDR3 bases: TGTGCCAGCAGCCCATGGACAGGGCTAAATCAGCCCCAGCATTTT.

The rearrangement joins TRBV4-2 to TRBJ2-7; 8 positions agree with TRBD2. CDR3 length: 16 amino acids. V lost 5 bases, J lost 2 bases, and 11 bases stayed unmatched. The germline gives CDR1 LGHNA, CDR2 YNFKEQ. The CDR3 sequence is CASSLDPAGATYEQYF. The CDR3 coding sequence is TGTGCCAGCAGCTTGGACCCAGCGGGGGCCACCTACGAGCAGTACTTC.

The CDR3 nucleotides read TGCGCCAGCAGCCAAGTTAGGGCGAGCAATCAGCCCCAGCATTTT. Its translation: CASSQVRASNQPQHF. The chain couples TRBV4-1 to TRBJ1-5; no definite D call. CDR3 length: 15 residues. Trimming took off 1 base at V and 1 base at J, with 8 bases between the two ends. Germline CDR1 is MGHRA and CDR2 is YSYEKL.

The chain carries TRBV11-3 and TRBJ2-1; 10 nucleotides line up with TRBD2. The germline V gene has CDR1 SGHNT and CDR2 YENEEA. This CDR3 region has 16 residues. With V trimmed by 5 bases and J by 4 bases, 8 bases remained unmatched. The CDR3 sequence is CASSPTVAGGYNEQFF. The CDR3 nucleotides read TGTGCCAGCAGCCCCACGGTAGCGGGGGGATACAATGAGCAGTTCTTC.

The rearrangement joins TRBV7-9 to TRBJ1-1; 7 bases are shared with TRBD1. This CDR3 has 12 amino acids. J was trimmed by 3 bases and V by 8 bases; bases with no gene match: 3. CDR1 and CDR2 from the germline V gene are SEHNR and FQNEAQ (reference sequence). The CDR3 region has the DNA TGTGCCAGCGCTACAGGGGACACTGAAGCTTTCTTT. Translated, it gives CASATGDTEAFF.

The J gene is TRBJ2-5, the V gene TRBV27; D might be TRBD1 or TRBD2, each matching 6 bases. The length of the CDR3 is 16 residues. Germline CDR1 and CDR2: MNHEY and SMNVEV (reference sequence). Trimming shortened V by 5 bases and J by 5 bases, and 21 bases separated the two germline ends. The CDR3 region has the DNA TGTGCCAGCAGTCCCCTGGAGGGGGTGGCGTCTGAGACCCAGTACTTC. Its protein product is CASSPLEGVASETQYF.

V is TRBV7-3 and J is TRBJ2-1, with 7 positions matching TRBD1. In germline, CDR1 is SGHTA, CDR2 FQGTGA. The CDR3 is 18 residues long. V gave up 5 bases and J gave up 4 bases; unmatched junction bases: 17. CDR3 DNA: TGTGCCAGCAGCCCCCGGGACAGAAACATGGCAGGATACAATGAGCAGTTCTTC. It yields the protein CASSPRDRNMAGYNEQFF.

In its sample, this clone was seen once. The rearrangement links TRBV15 to TRBJ2-1, with a tentative D call TRBD2 (5 bases). This CDR3 is built from 13 residues. Deletions cut 0 bases from V and 7 bases from J, with 7 bases between. Germline CDR1 and CDR2: LNHNV and YYDKDF (reference sequence). CDR3 DNA: TGTGCCACCAGCAGAGAGCGGAGGAATGAGCAGTTCTTC. This translates into CATSRERRNEQFF.

The rearrangement uses TRBV2 and TRBJ2-5; no firm D call. The J call may be wrong; the DNA end is better matched by TRBJ2-7. Germline lookup yields CDR1 SNHLY and CDR2 FYNNEI. The CDR3 totals 14 residues. The DNA for the CDR3 is TGTGCCAGCAGTGAAGGGGCGGAAACGGACGAGCAGTACTTC. Translation: CASSEGAETDEQYF.

The CDR3: CASSSLGGGSHEQYF. The CDR3 bases are TGCGCCAGCAGCTCTCTCGGGGGGGGGTCCCACGAGCAGTACTTC. The chain is built from TRBV4-3 and TRBJ2-7; TRBD2 matches 8 bases. In germline, CDR1 is LGHNA, CDR2 YSLEER. There are 15 residues in the CDR3. Trimming cost V 5 bases and J 5 bases; bases outside gene matches: 11.